One sample yielded the 15 T cell receptor beta chains listed below, sequenced in a study of blood T cells in healthy people across ages. Combining a sample-barcoded 5' primer with a J-beta primer mix, a second PCR ran for about 7 to 12 cycles. TCRdb analysed the 5' RACE reads with MiXCR anew, one entry per CDR3 protein. In the table there are around 1.1 million distinct CDR3 sequences, roughly two fifths of which are singletons. Sequencing used blood. These receptors all stem from a man in his late teens or twenties in good health.

The chain links TRBV7-2 to TRBJ1-1; D is uncertain. V was trimmed by 3 bases and J by 0 bases, leaving 11 bases between them. Germline loops: CDR1 SGHTA, CDR2 FQGNSA. The CDR3 length is 15 residues. CDR3 region: CASSLVRTVNTEAFF. The CDR3 DNA sequence: TGTGCCAGCAGCTTGGTCCGGACCGTGAACACTGAAGCTTTCTTT.

The sample holds a few counts of this clonotype. The chain carries TRBV6-1 and TRBJ2-1, with D perhaps assigned TRBD1 or TRBD2 (5 bases each). Trimming took off 1 base at V and 8 bases at J, with 9 bases between the two ends. This CDR3 spans 13 amino acids. Germline values: CDR1 MNHNS, CDR2 SASEGT. The DNA of the CDR3 is TGTGCCAGCAGTGAAGAAAGGGGAGATGAGCAGTTCTTC. It specifies CASSEERGDEQFF.

This clonotype has just a few counts. The chain recombines TRBV4-1 with TRBJ2-1, with D perhaps matching TRBD1 (7 bases). V gave up 1 base and J gave up 12 bases, with 10 bases separating them. The CDR3 contains 12 residues. The germline gives CDR1 MGHRA, CDR2 YSYEKL. The CDR3 protein is CASSQGGDRQFF. The CDR3 coding sequence is TGCGCCAGCAGCCAAGGGGGGGACAGGCAGTTCTTC.

This clonotype was picked up many times. This CDR3 reads CASSSEIYGYTF. CDR3 nucleotide sequence: TGTGCCAGCAGCTCGGAAATTTATGGCTACACCTTC. The V call is TRBV7-2, the J call TRBJ1-2; D gene unclear. From germline, CDR1 is SGHTA and CDR2 FQGNSA. Trimming removed 4 bases at V and 5 bases at J, with 8 bases between. The CDR3 is 12 residues long.

Many counts were recorded for this clonotype. The gene calls are TRBV12-3 or TRBV12-4 and TRBJ1-2, with D possibly being TRBD1 (6 bases). This CDR3 region has 15 residues. V lost 1 base to trimming and J lost 5 bases, with 14 bases between them. CDR3 DNA: TGTGCCAGCAGTTTAGGGGGGCAGATGGATTATGGCTACACCTTC. As protein: CASSLGGQMDYGYTF.

The rearrangement links TRBV20-1 to TRBJ1-2, with D possibly TRBD1 on 6 matching bases. Trimming took 3 bases from V and 8 from J, leaving 16 bases between them. This CDR3 spans 13 amino acids. Germline V gives CDR1 DFQATT, CDR2 SNEGSKA (reference sequence). As DNA, the CDR3 is TGCAGTGCTAGTTATCGACAGGCTCAAGGCTACACCTTC. Its protein is CSASYRQAQGYTF.

The chain links TRBV20-1 to TRBJ2-7; D might be TRBD2 (7 bases). The CDR3 is made up of 16 amino acids. Germline-derived CDR1 and CDR2 are DFQATT and SNEGSKA (reference sequence). V gave up 0 bases and J gave up 7 bases, with 22 bases separating them. In DNA, the CDR3 is TGCAGTGCTAGAGAGGAGGGGGGGGAATTTTTGAATGAGCAGTACTTC. It is translated as CSAREEGGEFLNEQYF.

The J gene is TRBJ2-4, the V gene TRBV4-1; D remains unclear. The V end was cut by 2 bases, the J end by 0 bases, with 8 bases between. This CDR3 has 15 residues. Germline CDR1 is MGHRA and CDR2 is YSYEKL. The CDR3 here is CASSQLVLAKNIQYF. The CDR3 bases are TGCGCCAGCAGCCAACTGGTCCTAGCCAAAAACATTCAGTACTTC.

The CDR3: CASSLLWGDRYGYTF. CDR3 in DNA: TGTGCCAGCAGCCTCTTATGGGGAGACCGGTATGGCTACACCTTC. The chain uses TRBV27 and TRBJ1-2; no firm D call. Per germline, CDR1 MNHEY and CDR2 SMNVEV (reference sequence). CDR3 length: 15 amino acids. Trimming left V 6 bases short and J 5 bases short, with 19 bases between.

V usage is TRBV30 and J usage is TRBJ1-1; 7 bases map to TRBD1. The V gene end was trimmed by 2 bases and the J gene end by 7 bases; junction bases not matched to a gene: 10. Germline loops: CDR1 GTSNPN, CDR2 SVGIG (reference sequence). The CDR3 contains 14 residues. The CDR3 is CAWSLVVSGGEAFF. The CDR3 region has the DNA TGTGCCTGGAGTCTCGTGGTGTCAGGGGGTGAAGCTTTCTTT.

J is TRBJ1-5 and V is TRBV27; D may be TRBD1 (6 bases). The CDR3 is made up of 15 amino acids. CDR1 and CDR2 (germline): MNHEY, SMNVEV (reference sequence). Deletions cut 4 bases from V and 4 bases from J, with 14 bases between. The CDR3 region is CASSYKAGVNQPQHF. The CDR3 bases are TGTGCCAGCAGTTATAAAGCAGGGGTAAATCAGCCCCAGCATTTT.

V and J are TRBV7-9 and TRBJ1-2, with 8 bases lining up with TRBD1. V gave up 8 bases and J gave up 0 bases; unmatched junction bases: 17. The CDR3 runs 18 residues. The germline gives CDR1 SEHNR, CDR2 FQNEAQ (reference sequence). The CDR3 here is CASQRFRGRFIPNYGYTF. The CDR3 coding sequence is TGTGCCAGCCAACGGTTCAGGGGGCGTTTTATTCCTAACTATGGCTACACCTTC.

The chain links TRBV4-2 to TRBJ1-1; D call uncertain. The CDR3 loop spans 15 amino acids. The germline V and J ends were trimmed by 0 bases and 3 bases, with 11 bases remaining between them. CDR1 is LGHNA, CDR2 YNFKEQ, per germline. The CDR3 bases are TGTGCCAGCAGCCAAGAAGATCGGGTCGACACTGAAGCTTTCTTT. Translated: CASSQEDRVDTEAFF.

This clonotype was seen a few times. The chain links TRBV6-5 to TRBJ1-5, with TRBD1 matching over 8 bases. Germline V gene sequence: CDR1 MNHEY, CDR2 SVGAGI. The CDR3 spans 14 residues. J was trimmed by 5 bases and V by 6 bases; bases with no gene match: 6. CDR3 in amino acids: CASREDREDQPQHF. CDR3 nucleotides: TGTGCCAGCAGGGAGGACAGGGAGGATCAGCCCCAGCATTTT.

The chain employs TRBV25-1 and TRBJ2-3; 8 bases fit TRBD2. The J segment lost 0 bases and the V segment lost 7 bases, leaving 6 bases of the junction unmatched. Germline assignment: CDR1 MGHDK and CDR2 SYGVNS. The CDR3 has 15 residues. The CDR3 region has the DNA TGTGCCAGCACCAAAAGCGGGGGAAGCACAGATACGCAGTATTTT. As protein: CASTKSGGSTDTQYF.